The rows below give T cell receptor beta chains drawn from one sample of a study of blood T cells in healthy people across ages. TCRdb reprocessed the 5' RACE reads with MiXCR, giving one entry per CDR3 protein. Here the sample spans 650,000 to 1,000,000 distinct CDR3 sequences, under 40% being singletons. The sample was blood. The receptors come from a man aged 18 to 35 in good health. Both conserved end residues are trimmed from each CDR3. Some rows mark clone size as missing; the rest say once, few, many or name a class of expanded clone.

J gene | V gene | clone size | CDR3 protein
TRBJ2-6 | TRBV6-2/TRBV6-3 | many | ASSRTATGANVLT
TRBJ2-7 | TRBV2 | - | ASTELIGDSGY
TRBJ1-6 | TRBV10-3 | many | AISHGADANSPLH
TRBJ1-5 | TRBV28 | - | AITFPPGHQEKPQH
TRBJ2-1 | TRBV7-9 | - | ASSFPGQGRGKVVNGQF
TRBJ2-2 | TRBV28 | - | ASGQTPRGPTGELF
TRBJ2-3 | TRBV2 | - | ASGWRTDTQY
TRBJ2-1 | TRBV20-1 | few | SARQGRGAYNEQF
TRBJ1-1 | TRBV21-1 | large | ASSKVGMGWGAFNTEAF
TRBJ2-1 | TRBV5-1 | - | AGSEAGVTYNEQF
TRBJ1-2 | TRBV6-5 | - | ASSPGTGFYGYT
TRBJ2-7 | TRBV20-1 | - | SARSGPTSWDEQY
TRBJ2-6 | TRBV2 | many | ASRRSGANVLT
TRBJ2-7 | TRBV5-1 | few | ASSPRPDYEQY
TRBJ1-6 | TRBV7-2 | few | ASSSAGRPLH
TRBJ1-2 | TRBV20-1 | - | SAQRGDGYT
TRBJ2-7 | TRBV3-1 | few | ASSQPLCYEQY
TRBJ1-1 | TRBV25-1 | few | ASRGSNTEAF
TRBJ2-5 | TRBV7-3 | few | ASSLREPGQETQY
TRBJ1-2 | TRBV7-2 | few | ASSLAQGIFDGYT
TRBJ2-1 | TRBV12-3/TRBV12-4 | once | ASSLDASSYNEQF
TRBJ1-5 | TRBV7-2 | few | ASSSGASYSNQPQH
TRBJ1-2 | TRBV29-1 | - | SVFTGGYGYT
TRBJ1-1 | TRBV7-2 | - | ASSAVRDTEAF
TRBJ2-7 | TRBV20-1 | few | SAPTGNEQY
TRBJ2-1 | TRBV20-1 | few | SAPLAGAYKIYNEQF
TRBJ2-2 | TRBV15 | - | ATSSPTVTNTGELF
TRBJ2-5 | TRBV7-8 | - | ASSLRVRMIQETQY
TRBJ2-1 | TRBV19 | few | ASRSGGTDYNEQF
TRBJ1-2 | TRBV4-2 | few | ASSRDRSDGYT
TRBJ1-1 | TRBV5-1 | - | ASSLEGRVNRETEAF
TRBJ2-3 | TRBV7-9 | - | ASRKSHLGNRIDTQY
TRBJ1-6 | TRBV14 | few | ASSPGQRPNSPLH
TRBJ2-3 | TRBV10-3 | many | AISEHGESTDTQY
TRBJ2-3 | TRBV6-6 | - | ASSTVAGSTDTQY